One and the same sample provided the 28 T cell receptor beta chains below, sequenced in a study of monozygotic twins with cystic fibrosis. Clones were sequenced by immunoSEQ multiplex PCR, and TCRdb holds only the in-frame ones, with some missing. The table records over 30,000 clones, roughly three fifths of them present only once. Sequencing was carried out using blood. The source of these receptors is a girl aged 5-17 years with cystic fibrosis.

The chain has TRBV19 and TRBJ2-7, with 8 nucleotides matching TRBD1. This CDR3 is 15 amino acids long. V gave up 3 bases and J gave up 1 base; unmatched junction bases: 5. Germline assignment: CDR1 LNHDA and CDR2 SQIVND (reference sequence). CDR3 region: CASSIQGAASYEQYF. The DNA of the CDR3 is TGTGCCAGTAGTATTCAGGGGGCCGCTTCCTACGAGCAGTACTTC.

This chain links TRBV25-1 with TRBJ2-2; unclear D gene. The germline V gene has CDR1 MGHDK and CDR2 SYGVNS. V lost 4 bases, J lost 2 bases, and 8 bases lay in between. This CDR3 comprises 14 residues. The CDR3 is CASSGLLNTGELFF. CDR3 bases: TGTGCCAGCAGTGGATTACTAAACACCGGGGAGCTGTTTTTT.

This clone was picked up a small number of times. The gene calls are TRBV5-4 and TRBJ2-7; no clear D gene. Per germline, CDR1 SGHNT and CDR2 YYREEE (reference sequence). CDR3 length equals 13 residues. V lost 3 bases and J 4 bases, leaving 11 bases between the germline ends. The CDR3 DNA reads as TGTGCCAGCAGCTCCTCTCCCGCTTACGAGCAGTACTTC. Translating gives CASSSSPAYEQYF.

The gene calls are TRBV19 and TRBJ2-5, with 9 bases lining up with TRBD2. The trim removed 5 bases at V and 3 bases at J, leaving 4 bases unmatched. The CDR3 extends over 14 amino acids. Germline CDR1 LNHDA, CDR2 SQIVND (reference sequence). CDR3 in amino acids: CASSVAGGEETQYF. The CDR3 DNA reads TGTGCCAGTAGTGTGGCGGGAGGGGAAGAGACCCAGTACTTC.

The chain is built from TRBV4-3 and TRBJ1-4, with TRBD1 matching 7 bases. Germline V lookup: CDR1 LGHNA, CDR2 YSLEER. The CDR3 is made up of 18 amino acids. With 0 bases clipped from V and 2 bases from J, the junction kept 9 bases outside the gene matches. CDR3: CASSQDLTGESTNEKLFF. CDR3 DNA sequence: TGCGCCAGCAGCCAAGATCTAACAGGGGAGTCGACTAATGAAAAACTGTTTTTT.

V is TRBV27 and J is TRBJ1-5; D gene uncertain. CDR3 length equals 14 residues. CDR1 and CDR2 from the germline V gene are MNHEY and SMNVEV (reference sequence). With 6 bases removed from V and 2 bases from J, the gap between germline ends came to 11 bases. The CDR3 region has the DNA TGTGCCAGCAGCCAGATTGGAGGCAATCAGCCCCAGCATTTT. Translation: CASSQIGGNQPQHF.

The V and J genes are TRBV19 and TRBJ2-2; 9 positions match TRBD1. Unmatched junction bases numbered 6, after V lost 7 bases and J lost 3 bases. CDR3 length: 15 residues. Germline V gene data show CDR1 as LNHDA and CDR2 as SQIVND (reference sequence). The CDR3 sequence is CASMTGGSYTGELFF. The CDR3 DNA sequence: TGTGCCAGTATGACAGGGGGTAGCTACACCGGGGAGCTGTTTTTT. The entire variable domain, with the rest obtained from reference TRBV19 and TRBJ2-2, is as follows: DGGITQSPKYLFRKEGQNVTLSCEQNLNHDAMYWYRQDPGQGLRLIYYSQIVNDFQKGDIAEGYSVSREKKESFPLTVTSAQKNPTAFYLCASMTGGSYTGELFFGEGSRLTVL.

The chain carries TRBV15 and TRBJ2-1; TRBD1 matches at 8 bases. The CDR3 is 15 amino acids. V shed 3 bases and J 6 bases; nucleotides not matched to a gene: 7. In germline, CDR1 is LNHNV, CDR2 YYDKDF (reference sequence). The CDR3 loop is CATSRGTGRGNEQFF. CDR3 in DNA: TGTGCCACCAGCAGGGGGACAGGTCGGGGCAATGAGCAGTTCTTC.

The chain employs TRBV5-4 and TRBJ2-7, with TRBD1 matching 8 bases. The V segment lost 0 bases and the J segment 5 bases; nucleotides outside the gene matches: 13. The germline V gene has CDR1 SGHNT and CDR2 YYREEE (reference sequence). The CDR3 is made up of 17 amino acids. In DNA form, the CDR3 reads TGTGCCAGCAGCTTGGCCGACAGGGGTTTAAAGGGCAACGAGCAGTACTTC. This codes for CASSLADRGLKGNEQYF. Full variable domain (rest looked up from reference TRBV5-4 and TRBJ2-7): ETGVTQSPTHLIKTRGQQVTLRCSSQSGHNTVSWYQQALGQGPQFIFQYYREEENGRGNFPPRFSGLQFPNYSSELNVNALELDDSALYLCASSLADRGLKGNEQYFGPGTRLTVT.

CDR3 DNA: TGTGCCTGGAGGGCGGTCGGGGGGAAGGCGTACGAGCAGTACTTC. Its translation: CAWRAVGGKAYEQYF. The chain joins TRBV30 to TRBJ2-7; TRBD2 matches at 7 bases. The CDR3 runs 15 residues. Germline CDR1 GTSNPN, CDR2 SVGIG (reference sequence). J was trimmed by 4 bases and V by 3 bases; bases with no gene match: 12.

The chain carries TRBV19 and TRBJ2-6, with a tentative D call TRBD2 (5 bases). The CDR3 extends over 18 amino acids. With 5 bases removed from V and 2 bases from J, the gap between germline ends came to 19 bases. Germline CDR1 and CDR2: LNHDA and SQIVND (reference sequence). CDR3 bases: TGTGCCAGTAGTGCGAACTCTTTAGGGAGTGCTGGGGCCAACGTCCTGACTTTC. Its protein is CASSANSLGSAGANVLTF. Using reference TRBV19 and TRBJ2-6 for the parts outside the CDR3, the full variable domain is DGGITQSPKYLFRKEGQNVTLSCEQNLNHDAMYWYRQDPGQGLRLIYYSQIVNDFQKGDIAEGYSVSREKKESFPLTVTSAQKNPTAFYLCASSANSLGSAGANVLTFGAGSRLTVL.

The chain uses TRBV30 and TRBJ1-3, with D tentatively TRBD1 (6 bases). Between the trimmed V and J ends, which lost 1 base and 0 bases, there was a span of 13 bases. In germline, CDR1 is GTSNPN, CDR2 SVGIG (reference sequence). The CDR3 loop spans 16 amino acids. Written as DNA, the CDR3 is TGTGCCTGGAGTGACAGGGTCCTATACTCTGGAAACACCATATATTTT. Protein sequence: CAWSDRVLYSGNTIYF.

The CDR3, as DNA: TGTGCCTGGAGCGCTGGGACACCCAGTCTTAGCAATCAGCCCCAGCATTTT. The encoded protein is CAWSAGTPSLSNQPQHF. This chain links TRBV30 with TRBJ1-5; the D gene is possibly TRBD1 (6 bases). Germline CDR1 GTSNPN, CDR2 SVGIG (reference sequence). V lost 3 bases to trimming and J lost 0 bases, with 18 bases between them. The CDR3 is made up of 17 amino acids.

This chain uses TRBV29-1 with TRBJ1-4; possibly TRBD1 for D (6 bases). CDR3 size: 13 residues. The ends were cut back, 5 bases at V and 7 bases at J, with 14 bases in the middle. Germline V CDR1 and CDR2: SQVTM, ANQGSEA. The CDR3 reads CSVLGGAAEKLFF. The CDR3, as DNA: TGCAGCGTTCTTGGGGGCGCAGCTGAAAAACTGTTTTTT.

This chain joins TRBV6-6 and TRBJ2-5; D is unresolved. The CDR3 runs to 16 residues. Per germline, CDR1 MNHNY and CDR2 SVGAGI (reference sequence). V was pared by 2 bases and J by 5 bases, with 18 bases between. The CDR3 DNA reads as TGTGCCAGCAGTTACGGCCGGCGAAACGCACAGGAGACCCAGTACTTC. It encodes CASSYGRRNAQETQYF.

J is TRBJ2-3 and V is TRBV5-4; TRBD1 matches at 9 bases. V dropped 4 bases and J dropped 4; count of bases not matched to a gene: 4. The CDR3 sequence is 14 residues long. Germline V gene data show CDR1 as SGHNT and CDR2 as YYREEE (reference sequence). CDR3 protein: CASSADRGADTQYF. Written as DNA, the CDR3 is TGTGCCAGCAGCGCAGACAGGGGGGCAGATACGCAGTATTTT.

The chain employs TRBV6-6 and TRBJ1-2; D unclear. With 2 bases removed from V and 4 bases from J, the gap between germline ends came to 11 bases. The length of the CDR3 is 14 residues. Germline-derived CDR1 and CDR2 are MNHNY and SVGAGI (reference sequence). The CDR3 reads CASSYAVSVYGYTF. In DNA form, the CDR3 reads TGTGCCAGCAGTTACGCCGTATCGGTCTATGGCTACACCTTC.

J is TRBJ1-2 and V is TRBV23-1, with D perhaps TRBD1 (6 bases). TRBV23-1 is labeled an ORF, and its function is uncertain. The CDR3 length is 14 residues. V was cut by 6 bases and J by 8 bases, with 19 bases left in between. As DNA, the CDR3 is TGCGCCAGCAGCCCTAACAGGGTTGAGAGAGGCTACACCTTC. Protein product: CASSPNRVERGYTF.

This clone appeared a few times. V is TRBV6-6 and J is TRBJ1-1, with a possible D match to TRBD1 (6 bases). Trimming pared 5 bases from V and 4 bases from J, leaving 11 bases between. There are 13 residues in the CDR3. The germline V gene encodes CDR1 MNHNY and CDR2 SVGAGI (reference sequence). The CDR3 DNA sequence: TGTGCCAGCAGTCGTACAGGGTTCACTGAAGCTTTCTTT. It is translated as CASSRTGFTEAFF.

DNA of the CDR3: TGTGCCAGCAGCCCGACTAGCGGGAGGACCAATGAGCAGTTCTTC. It specifies CASSPTSGRTNEQFF. The chain joins TRBV9 to TRBJ2-1, with 13 bases matching TRBD2. Trimming at V came to 4 bases and at J to 6 bases, leaving 4 bases not matched to a gene. The germline gives CDR1 SGDLS, CDR2 YYNGEE. The CDR3 is made up of 15 amino acids.

CDR3 residues: CASSLAPRAGGTEAFF. The CDR3 bases are TGTGCCAGCAGCTTAGCGCCTCGGGCAGGGGGGACTGAAGCTTTCTTT. The chain carries TRBV7-6 and TRBJ1-1; TRBD1 matches at 7 bases. The CDR3 contains 16 residues. Looked up from germline, CDR1 is SGHVS and CDR2 is FNYEAQ. With 0 bases clipped from V and 5 bases from J, the junction kept 9 bases outside the gene matches.

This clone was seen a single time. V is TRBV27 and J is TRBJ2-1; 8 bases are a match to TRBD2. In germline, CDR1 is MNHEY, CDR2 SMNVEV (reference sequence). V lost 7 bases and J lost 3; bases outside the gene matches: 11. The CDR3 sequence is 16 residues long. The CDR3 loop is CASTFSVAGNYNEQFF. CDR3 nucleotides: TGTGCCAGCACCTTCAGTGTAGCGGGAAACTACAATGAGCAGTTCTTC.

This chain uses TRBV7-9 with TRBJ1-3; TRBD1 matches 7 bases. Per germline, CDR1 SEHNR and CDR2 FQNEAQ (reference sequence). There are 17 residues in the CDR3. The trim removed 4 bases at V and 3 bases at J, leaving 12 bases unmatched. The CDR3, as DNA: TGTGCCAGCAGCTCACTTAATAGACAGGGTTATGGAAACACCATATATTTT. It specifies CASSSLNRQGYGNTIYF.

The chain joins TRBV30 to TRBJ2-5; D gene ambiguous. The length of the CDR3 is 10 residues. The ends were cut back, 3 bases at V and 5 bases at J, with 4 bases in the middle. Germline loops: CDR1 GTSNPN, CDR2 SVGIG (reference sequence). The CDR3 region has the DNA TGTGCCTGGAGGGGGGAGACCCAGTACTTC. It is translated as CAWRGETQYF. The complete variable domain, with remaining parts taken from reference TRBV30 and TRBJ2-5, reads SQTIHQWPATLVQPVGSPLSLECTVEGTSNPNLYWYRQAAGRGLQLLFYSVGIGQISSEVPQNLSASRPQDRQFILSSKKLLLSDSGFYLCAWRGETQYFGPGTRLLVL.

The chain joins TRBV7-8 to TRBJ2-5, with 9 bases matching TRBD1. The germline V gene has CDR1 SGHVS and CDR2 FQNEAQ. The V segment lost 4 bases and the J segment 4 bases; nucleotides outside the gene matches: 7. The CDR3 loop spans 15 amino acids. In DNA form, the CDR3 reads TGTGCCAGCAGCTCGAGCGGACAGGGGCGAGAGACCCAGTACTTC. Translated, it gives CASSSSGQGRETQYF.

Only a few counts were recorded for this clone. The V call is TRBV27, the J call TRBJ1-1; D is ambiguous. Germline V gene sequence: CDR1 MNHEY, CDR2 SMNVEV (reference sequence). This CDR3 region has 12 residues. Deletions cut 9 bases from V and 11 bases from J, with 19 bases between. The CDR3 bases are TGTGCCAGTAGGGATAGTGCGGGAGGGGCTTTCTTT. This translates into CASRDSAGGAFF.

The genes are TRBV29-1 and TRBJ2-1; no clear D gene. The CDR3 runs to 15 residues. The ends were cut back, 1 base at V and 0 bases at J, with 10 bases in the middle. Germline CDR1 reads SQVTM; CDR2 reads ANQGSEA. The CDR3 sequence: CSVEVRLSSYNEQFF. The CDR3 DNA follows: TGCAGCGTTGAAGTCCGTCTAAGCTCCTACAATGAGCAGTTCTTC.

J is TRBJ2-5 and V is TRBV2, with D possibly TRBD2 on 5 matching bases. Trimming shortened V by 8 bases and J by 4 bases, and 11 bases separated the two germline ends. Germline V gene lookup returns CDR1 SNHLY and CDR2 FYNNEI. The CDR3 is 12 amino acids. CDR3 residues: CASGSGTETQYF. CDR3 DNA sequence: TGTGCCAGCGGAAGCGGAACAGAGACCCAGTACTTC.